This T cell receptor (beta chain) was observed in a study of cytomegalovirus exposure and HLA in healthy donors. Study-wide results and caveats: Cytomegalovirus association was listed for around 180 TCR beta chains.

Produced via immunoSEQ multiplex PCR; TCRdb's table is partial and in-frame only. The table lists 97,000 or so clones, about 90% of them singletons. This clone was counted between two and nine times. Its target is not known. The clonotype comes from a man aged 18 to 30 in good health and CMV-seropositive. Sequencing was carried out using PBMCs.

The CDR3 DNA follows: TGTGCCAGCAGCCTCGTATCAGATACGCAGTATTTT. Translated: CASSLVSDTQYF. The chain combines TRBV7-6 with TRBJ2-3; D not certain. V lost 5 bases and J lost 4, with 7 bases in between. The CDR3 runs 12 residues. Germline CDR1 is SGHVS and CDR2 is FNYEAQ. Combining the CDR3 with reference TRBV7-6 and TRBJ2-3 gives the whole variable domain GAGVSQSPRYKVTKRGQDVALRCDPISGHVSLYWYRQALGQGPEFLTYFNYEAQQDKSGLPNDRFSAERPEGSISTLTIQRTEQRDSAMYRCASSLVSDTQYFGPGTRLTVL.